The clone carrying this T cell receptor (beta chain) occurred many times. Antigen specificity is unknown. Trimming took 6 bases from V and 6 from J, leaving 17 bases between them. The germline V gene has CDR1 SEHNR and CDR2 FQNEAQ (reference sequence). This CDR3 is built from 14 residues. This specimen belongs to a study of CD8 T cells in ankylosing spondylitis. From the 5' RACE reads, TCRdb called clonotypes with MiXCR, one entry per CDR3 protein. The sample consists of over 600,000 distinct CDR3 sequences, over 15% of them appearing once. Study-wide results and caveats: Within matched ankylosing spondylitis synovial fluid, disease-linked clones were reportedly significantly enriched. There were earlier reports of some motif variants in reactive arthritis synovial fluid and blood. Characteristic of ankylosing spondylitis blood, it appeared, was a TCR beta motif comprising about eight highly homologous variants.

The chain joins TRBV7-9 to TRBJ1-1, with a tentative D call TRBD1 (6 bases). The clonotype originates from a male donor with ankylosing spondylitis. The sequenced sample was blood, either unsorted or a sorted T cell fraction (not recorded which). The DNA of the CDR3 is TGTGCCAGCAGACCAAGGGACACGGGGGCTGAAGCTTTCTTT. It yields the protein CASRPRDTGAEAFF. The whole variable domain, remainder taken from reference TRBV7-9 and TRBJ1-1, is DTGVSQNPRHKITKRGQNVTFRCDPISEHNRLYWYRQTLGQGPEFLTYFQNEAQLEKSRLLSDRFSAERPKGSFSTLEIQRTEQGDSAMYLCASRPRDTGAEAFFGQGTRLTVV.